This TCR beta chain was sequenced in a study of T-cell reconstitution after alpha-beta-depleted transplantation in children. CDR3 length equals 15 residues. J gave up 2 bases and V 3 bases, and 4 bases lay outside the gene matches. Per germline, CDR1 SGHAT and CDR2 FQNNGV. For TCRbeta, the library was prepared with unique molecular identifiers. One entry per CDR3 protein results from TCRdb running MiXCR on the PCR reads. The sample contains around 380,000 distinct CDR3 sequences, around 9.9% of which appear only once. The rearrangement uses TRBV11-2 and TRBJ1-2, with TRBD1 matching 9 bases. The sample consisted of PBMCs from the stem cell graft donor, taken from the stem cell graft. The sequence was obtained from a human donor who donated a stem cell graft to a child with acute myeloid leukemia. In DNA, the CDR3 is TGTGCCAGCAGCTTGGGGACAGGGCCAAACTATGGCTACACCTTC. It codes for CASSLGTGPNYGYTF. Full variable domain (missing parts from reference TRBV11-2 and TRBJ1-2): EAGVAQSPRYKIIEKRQSVAFWCNPISGHATLYWYQQILGQGPKLLIQFQNNGVVDDSQLPKDRFSAERLKGVDSTLKIQPAKLEDSAVYLCASSLGTGPNYGYTFGSGTRLTVV.